This T cell receptor beta chain originates from a study of beta chain features in type 1 diabetes. Study-wide background: All samples yielded around 98 million examined sorted cells.

This clone has a handful of counts. Its antigen remains unidentified. CDR1 GTSNPN and CDR2 SVGIG come from the germline V gene (reference sequence). Trimming removed 4 bases at V and 2 bases at J, with 11 bases between. This CDR3 region has 14 residues. Expressed TCRB transcripts were sequenced because the isolated RNA had all been reverse transcribed beforehand. Regulatory, naive and central memory T cell samples averaged roughly 3.8 million reads. Data came from immunoSEQ multiplex PCR; TCRdb stores just in-frame clones and leaves some out. Of approximately 130,000 clones listed, roughly 17% are singletons. Whole-study results and caveats: There was a moderate but significant shortening of TCRB CDR3s in all four CD4+ subsets of Type 1 diabetes patients. The VDJ junctions of type 1 diabetes patients carried fewer insertions and more deletions.

Input material: central memory CD4+ T cells from blood. The V gene is TRBV30, the J gene TRBJ1-4, with D possibly matching TRBD1 (6 bases). The clonotype was recovered from a man aged 18-30 years with type 1 diabetes. The CDR3 here is CAWTGDSTNEKLFF. Here the CDR3 DNA reads TGTGCCTGGACAGGGGATTCGACTAATGAAAAACTGTTTTTT.